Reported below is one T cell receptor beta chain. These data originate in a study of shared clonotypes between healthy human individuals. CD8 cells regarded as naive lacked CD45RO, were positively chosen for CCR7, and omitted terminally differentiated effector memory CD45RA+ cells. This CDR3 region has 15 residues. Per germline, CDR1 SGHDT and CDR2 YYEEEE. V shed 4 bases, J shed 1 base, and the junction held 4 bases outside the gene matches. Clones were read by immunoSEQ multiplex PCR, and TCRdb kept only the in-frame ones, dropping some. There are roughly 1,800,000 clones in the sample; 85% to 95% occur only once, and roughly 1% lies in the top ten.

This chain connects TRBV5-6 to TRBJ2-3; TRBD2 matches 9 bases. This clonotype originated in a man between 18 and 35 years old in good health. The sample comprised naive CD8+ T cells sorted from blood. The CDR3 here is CASSTGGGGTDTQYF. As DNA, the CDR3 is TGTGCCAGCAGCACTGGCGGGGGGGGCACAGATACGCAGTATTTT. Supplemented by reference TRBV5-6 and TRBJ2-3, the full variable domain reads DAGVTQSPTHLIKTRGQQVTLRCSPKSGHDTVSWYQQALGQGPQFIFQYYEEEERQRGNFPDRFSGHQFPNYSSELNVNALLLGDSALYLCASSTGGGGTDTQYFGPGTRLTVL.